The 20 T cell receptor beta chains below were found in one sample sequenced in a study of shared clonotypes between healthy human individuals. The data were produced by immunoSEQ multiplex PCR, yet TCRdb's version contains in-frame clones alone and is incomplete. The table has over a million clones, approximately 97% seen once; the top ten hold roughly 1.1%. Specimen: naive CD4+ T cells sorted from blood. Subset of the sample: CD45RA+ positively selected. The source of these receptors is a man younger than 40 in good health.

The chain uses TRBV11-1 and TRBJ2-7; D unclear. Looked up from germline, CDR1 is SGHAT and CDR2 is FQDESV (reference sequence). The CDR3 is 11 residues long. V lost 0 bases to trimming and J lost 6 bases, with 3 bases between them. The CDR3 DNA follows: TGTGCCAGCAGCTTAGCGGCCGAGCAGTACTTC. This sequence encodes CASSLAAEQYF.

The gene calls are TRBV6-6 and TRBJ1-2; D call uncertain. Germline CDR1 is MNHNY and CDR2 is SVGAGI (reference sequence). This CDR3 has 13 amino acids. The germline V and J ends were trimmed by 6 bases and 8 bases, with 16 bases remaining between them. The CDR3 is CASRPPNSGGYTF. The CDR3 nucleotides read TGTGCCAGCAGGCCGCCTAACTCAGGAGGCTACACCTTC.

This clone is a singleton in its sample. The chain uses TRBV2 and TRBJ2-3; D may be TRBD2 (7 bases). Looked up from germline, CDR1 is SNHLY and CDR2 is FYNNEI. V gave up 2 bases and J gave up 7 bases, with 22 bases separating them. The CDR3 covers 17 residues. The CDR3 loop is CASSESSAGAGGNTQYF. In nucleotides, the CDR3 is TGTGCCAGCAGTGAAAGTTCGGCGGGGGCAGGAGGGAATACGCAGTATTTT.

The chain joins TRBV6-1 to TRBJ2-7, with a possible D match to TRBD2 (5 bases). Trimming shortened V by 7 bases and J by 2 bases, and 12 bases separated the two germline ends. Germline V gives CDR1 MNHNS, CDR2 SASEGT. The CDR3 extends over 13 amino acids. CDR3 sequence (DNA): TGTGCCAGCACCCACTTCGGGGCCTACGAGCAGTACTTC. It encodes CASTHFGAYEQYF.

This clone was detected once. The same CDR3 arises from other DNA sequences in this sample as well. This chain links TRBV7-9 with TRBJ2-3; no definite D call. V lost 1 base, J lost 4 bases, and 3 bases lay in between. The CDR3 runs 12 residues. Germline assignment: CDR1 SEHNR and CDR2 FQNEAQ (reference sequence). This chain's CDR3 is CASSLVPDTQYF. CDR3 sequence (DNA): TGTGCCAGCAGCTTAGTTCCAGATACGCAGTATTTT.

On this clone: This sample includes further DNA sequences coding for the same CDR3. The V and J genes are TRBV18 and TRBJ2-1, with no clear D. This CDR3 spans 13 amino acids. V shed 3 bases and J shed 7 bases, with 10 bases lying between them. Germline CDR1 KGHSH, CDR2 LQKENI. CDR3 sequence: CASSPPSSNEQFF. CDR3 coding DNA: TGTGCCAGCTCACCCCCCAGCAGTAATGAGCAGTTCTTC.

This clone was observed a single time. V and J are TRBV7-9 and TRBJ2-7; 9 bases line up with TRBD2. This CDR3 contains 15 residues. With 1 base clipped from V and 2 bases from J, the junction kept 3 bases outside the gene matches. The germline V gene encodes CDR1 SEHNR and CDR2 FQNEAQ (reference sequence). In DNA, the CDR3 is TGTGCCAGCAGCTTAGAGGCTAGCGGGGCCTACGAGCAGTACTTC. Residues: CASSLEASGAYEQYF. The whole variable domain, remainder taken from reference TRBV7-9 and TRBJ2-7, is DTGVSQNPRHKITKRGQNVTFRCDPISEHNRLYWYRQTLGQGPEFLTYFQNEAQLEKSRLLSDRFSAERPKGSFSTLEIQRTEQGDSAMYLCASSLEASGAYEQYFGPGTRLTVT.

J is TRBJ2-4 and V is TRBV2, with TRBD1 matching 8 bases. This CDR3 region has 15 residues. Germline V gives CDR1 SNHLY, CDR2 FYNNEI. Losses at the gene ends were 6 bases for V and 0 bases for J; bases not matched to a gene: 4. This chain's CDR3 is CASSRGLPAKNIQYF. CDR3 nucleotides: TGTGCCAGCAGCAGGGGGCTGCCAGCCAAAAACATTCAGTACTTC.

Concerning this clone: The same CDR3 is also encoded by other DNA sequences in this sample. In DNA form, the CDR3 reads TGTGCCAGCAGTTTACTAGGCAGCCGGACTGAAGCTTTCTTT. Amino acid sequence: CASSLLGSRTEAFF. The chain links TRBV28 to TRBJ1-1, with no clear D. This CDR3 is built from 14 residues. V lost 2 bases to trimming and J lost 5 bases, with 12 bases between them. Per germline, CDR1 MDHEN and CDR2 SYDVKM. Looking up the rest from reference TRBV28 and TRBJ1-1 gives the full variable domain: DVKVTQSSRYLVKRTGEKVFLECVQDMDHENMFWYRQDPGLGLRLIYFSYDVKMKEKGDIPEGYSVSREKKERFSLILESASTNQTSMYLCASSLLGSRTEAFFGQGTRLTVV.

The V gene is TRBV19, the J gene TRBJ1-5; 7 bases match TRBD1. Germline V gene data show CDR1 as LNHDA and CDR2 as SQIVND (reference sequence). V was pared by 6 bases and J by 2 bases, with 10 bases of the junction left unmatched. The CDR3 loop spans 16 amino acids. In nucleotides, the CDR3 is TGTGCCAGTAGATATGGGACAGCCTACGGCAATCAGCCCCAGCATTTT. Its protein product is CASRYGTAYGNQPQHF.

The chain has TRBV25-1 and TRBJ2-1, with D possibly matching TRBD2 (5 bases). There are 11 residues in the CDR3. Germline values: CDR1 MGHDK, CDR2 SYGVNS. With 6 bases removed from V and 7 bases from J, the gap between germline ends came to 7 bases. The CDR3 region has the DNA TGTGCCAGCAGCTGGAGGAATGAGCAGTTCTTC. It yields the protein CASSWRNEQFF.

The rearrangement joins TRBV2 to TRBJ1-4; no clear D gene. This CDR3 is built from 16 residues. Trimming removed 6 bases at V and 0 bases at J, with 14 bases between. Per germline, CDR1 SNHLY and CDR2 FYNNEI. As DNA, the CDR3 is TGTGCCAGCAGGACGGGAGACACCCCAACTAATGAAAAACTGTTTTTT. Translation: CASRTGDTPTNEKLFF. Complete variable domain (other parts from reference TRBV2 and TRBJ1-4): EPEVTQTPSHQVTQMGQEVILRCVPISNHLYFYWYRQILGQKVEFLVSFYNNEISEKSEIFDDQFSVERPDGSNFTLKIRSTKLEDSAMYFCASRTGDTPTNEKLFFGSGTQLSVL.

To note about this clone: The same CDR3 also results from other DNA sequences found in this sample. The genes are TRBV27 and TRBJ2-2; 9 bases align to TRBD1. CDR3 length: 16 residues. Trimming at V came to 5 bases and at J to 2 bases, leaving 6 bases not matched to a gene. The V gene's germline CDR1 is MNHEY and CDR2 SMNVEV (reference sequence). The CDR3 spells CASSLWTGANTGELFF. The CDR3 DNA reads as TGTGCCAGCAGTCTATGGACAGGGGCCAACACCGGGGAGCTGTTTTTT.

The rearrangement joins TRBV7-2 to TRBJ2-1; 9 bases are shared with TRBD2. In germline, CDR1 is SGHTA, CDR2 FQGNSA. After removal of 1 base from V and 9 bases from J, the junction contained 7 bases not matched to a gene. CDR3 size: 15 residues. The CDR3 reads CASSLVLAGSGEQFF. The CDR3 region has the DNA TGTGCCAGCAGCTTAGTTCTAGCGGGAAGCGGTGAGCAGTTCTTC.

The chain links TRBV6-1 to TRBJ2-2; D perhaps matches TRBD1 (6 bases). CDR3 length equals 15 residues. Trimming shortened V by 2 bases and J by 6 bases, and 13 bases separated the two germline ends. From germline, CDR1 is MNHNS and CDR2 SASEGT. CDR3 nucleotides: TGTGCCAGCAGTGAACAAACAGGGTGGGCCGGGGAGCTGTTTTTT. It is translated as CASSEQTGWAGELFF.

Here the CDR3 reads CATKKVIAGVYEQYF. CDR3 in DNA: TGCGCCACCAAAAAGGTTATAGCGGGGGTCTACGAGCAGTACTTC. The chain links TRBV5-1 to TRBJ2-7, with TRBD2 matching 9 bases. Losses at the gene ends were 9 bases for V and 3 bases for J; bases not matched to a gene: 13. The length of the CDR3 is 15 residues. CDR1 SGHRS and CDR2 YFSETQ come from the germline V gene.

The J gene is TRBJ2-3, the V gene TRBV11-2; unclear D gene. Germline V gene lookup returns CDR1 SGHAT and CDR2 FQNNGV. This CDR3 is built from 14 residues. The germline V and J ends were trimmed by 4 bases and 1 base, with 9 bases remaining between them. The CDR3 DNA sequence: TGTGCCAGCAGCTATCCACAAGGCACAGATACGCAGTATTTT. Its translation is CASSYPQGTDTQYF.

In regard to this clone: Other DNA sequences from this sample encode an identical CDR3 as well. V and J are TRBV6-5 and TRBJ1-2; D gene unclear. Germline-derived CDR1 and CDR2 are MNHEY and SVGAGI. Trimming shortened V by 0 bases and J by 5 bases, and 7 bases separated the two germline ends. The length of the CDR3 is 13 residues. The CDR3 region is CASSYSTDYGYTF. The DNA of the CDR3 is TGTGCCAGCAGTTACTCGACGGATTATGGCTACACCTTC.

The chain couples TRBV5-1 to TRBJ1-2, with D maybe TRBD1 (5 bases). The CDR3 runs to 14 residues. V was clipped by 3 bases and J by 2 bases, with 11 bases between them. Germline V gene sequence: CDR1 SGHRS, CDR2 YFSETQ. This chain's CDR3 is CASSWGRKNYGYTF. CDR3 DNA: TGCGCCAGCAGCTGGGGACGGAAAAACTATGGCTACACCTTC.

The count of this clone is one. The chain has TRBV7-2 and TRBJ1-2; 9 bases line up with TRBD1. Germline V gene data show CDR1 as SGHTA and CDR2 as FQGNSA. This CDR3 comprises 16 residues. J lost 4 bases, V lost 5 bases, and 11 bases had no gene match. The CDR3 region is CASSNTGGPLAYGYTF. CDR3 DNA: TGTGCCAGCAGCAACACAGGGGGCCCGCTTGCCTATGGCTACACCTTC.